The clone carrying this T cell receptor (beta chain) was detected only a few times. Per germline, CDR1 MNHNS and CDR2 SASEGT. The CDR3 has 15 residues. V gave up 5 bases and J gave up 2 bases, with 13 bases separating them. The sample originates from a study of identical twins. TCRdb independently ran MiXCR on the 5' RACE reads; one entry per CDR3 protein. The table shows about 790,000 distinct CDR3 sequences, with 15% to 20% occurring only once. The data were also submitted as part of a second study, on T cells expressing NK-cell markers.

The chain links TRBV6-1 to TRBJ1-5; D unresolved. Sequenced: PBMCs. The clonotype was recovered from a woman between 18 and 30 years old in good health. The DNA of the CDR3 is TGTGCCAGCAGTCCTACAGCGAGGGGCAATCAGCCCCAGCATTTT. Protein product: CASSPTARGNQPQHF.